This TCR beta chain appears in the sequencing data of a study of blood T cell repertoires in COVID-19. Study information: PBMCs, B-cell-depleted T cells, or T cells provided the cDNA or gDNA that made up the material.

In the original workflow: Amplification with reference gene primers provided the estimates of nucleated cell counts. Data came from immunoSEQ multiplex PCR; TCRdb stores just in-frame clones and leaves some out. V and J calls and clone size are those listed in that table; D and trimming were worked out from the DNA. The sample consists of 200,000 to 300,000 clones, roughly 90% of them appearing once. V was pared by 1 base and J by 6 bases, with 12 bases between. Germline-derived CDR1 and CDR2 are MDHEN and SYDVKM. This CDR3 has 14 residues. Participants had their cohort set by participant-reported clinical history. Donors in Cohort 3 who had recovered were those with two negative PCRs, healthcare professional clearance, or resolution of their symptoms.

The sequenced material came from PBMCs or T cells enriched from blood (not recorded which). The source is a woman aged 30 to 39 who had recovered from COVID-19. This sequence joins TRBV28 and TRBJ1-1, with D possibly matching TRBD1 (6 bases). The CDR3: CASSLSLQGSEAFF. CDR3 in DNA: TGTGCCAGCAGTTTATCGTTACAGGGATCTGAAGCTTTCTTT.